This TCR beta chain was documented in a study of T cell responses to AZD1222 COVID-19 vaccine. Points on this clone: The antigen is unknown.

Findings of the study overall: After the peak T cell response, and only then, were repertoires sampled. Spike was spanned by vaccine-associated CD4 TCRs, which were dominant at 160-218 and 743-854. Of the AZD1222 recipients, only five or six were seropositive at baseline. There were mostly white British donors and more females than males, and clonal diversity was possibly underestimated.

The V gene lost 5 bases and the J gene lost 12 bases, with 11 bases spanning the gap. CDR1 and CDR2 (germline): PRHDT, FYEKMQ (reference sequence). This CDR3 region has 12 residues. Libraries were prepared by immunoSEQ multiplex PCR; TCRdb keeps only in-frame clonotypes and omits some of them. The data contain 55,000 to 80,000 clones, roughly nine tenths of them seen just once; the ten biggest clones take up roughly 31%. J is TRBJ1-6 and V is TRBV13, with unresolved D. This material consisted of peripheral blood, taken 28 days after the second AZD1222 dose. This clonotype originated in an adult who received the AZD1222 COVID-19 vaccine. The CDR3, as DNA: TGTGCCAGCAGCACCCCCCTTCAACCCCTCCACTTT. Translating gives CASSTPLQPLHF. The full variable domain, its missing parts supplied by reference TRBV13 and TRBJ1-6, is AAGVIQSPRHLIKEKRETATLKCYPIPRHDTVYWYQQGPGQDPQFLISFYEKMQSDKGSIPDRFSAQQFSDYHSELNMSSLELGDSALYFCASSTPLQPLHFGNGTRLTVT.